The 10 T cell receptor beta chains below come from one sample, sequenced in a study of control samples from healthy donors and cancer patients. TCRdb's table, derived via immunoSEQ multiplex PCR, lists solely in-frame clones and lacks some. The sample consists of 90,000 to 150,000 clones, around 88% of them appearing once. Specimen: blood. These receptors were obtained from a man aged 35 to 55 in good health.

The chain carries TRBV6-1 and TRBJ1-2; D remains unclear. The CDR3 sequence is 15 residues long. Looked up from germline, CDR1 is MNHNS and CDR2 is SASEGT. V was pared by 3 bases and J by 8 bases, with 19 bases between. The CDR3 nucleotides read TGTGCCAGCAGTGAGGCTAGTATGGACCTTTACGGCTACACCTTC. As protein: CASSEASMDLYGYTF.

The gene calls are TRBV2 and TRBJ1-1; D not certain. V shed 1 base and J shed 5 bases, with 8 bases lying between them. Germline V lookup: CDR1 SNHLY, CDR2 FYNNEI. CDR3 length: 13 residues. The CDR3 reads CASSEGQRTEAFF. The CDR3 DNA follows: TGTGCCAGCAGTGAAGGCCAGAGAACTGAAGCTTTCTTT.

The rearrangement joins TRBV7-8 to TRBJ2-2; perhaps TRBD1 as D (6 bases). Between the trimmed V and J ends, which lost 8 bases and 0 bases, there was a span of 19 bases. This CDR3 has 17 amino acids. Germline CDR1 SGHVS, CDR2 FQNEAQ. The CDR3 loop is CASRPITGTSNTGELFF. The CDR3, as DNA: TGTGCCAGCCGCCCTATAACCGGGACATCGAACACCGGGGAGCTGTTTTTT.

The chain carries TRBV7-9 and TRBJ1-2; D is undetermined. Trimming removed 1 base from V and 3 bases from J, with 9 bases in between. The CDR3 extends over 14 amino acids. CDR1 is SEHNR, CDR2 FQNEAQ, per germline (reference sequence). The CDR3 reads CASSLERSHYGYTF. As DNA, the CDR3 is TGTGCCAGCAGCTTAGAAAGATCCCACTATGGCTACACCTTC.

This clone has only a few counts. V usage is TRBV21-1 and J usage is TRBJ1-4. TRBV21-1 is assigned pseudogene status. The CDR3 spans 14 residues. Written as DNA, the CDR3 is TGTGCCAGCAGCAAAGGGCTGGGGGATGAAAAACTGTTTTTT. Translated: CASSKGLGDEKLFF.

This chain connects TRBV6-6 to TRBJ2-7; 8 bases agree with TRBD1. Germline CDR1 reads MNHNY; CDR2 reads SVGAGI (reference sequence). V dropped 7 bases and J dropped 2; count of bases not matched to a gene: 10. This CDR3 is built from 15 residues. The CDR3 protein is CASISVDRAPYEQYF. The CDR3 region has the DNA TGTGCCAGCATCTCCGTGGACAGGGCCCCCTACGAGCAGTACTTC.

The chain recombines TRBV3-1 (or the pseudogene TRBV3-2) with TRBJ2-7; possibly TRBD1 or TRBD2 for D (5 bases each). There are 16 residues in the CDR3. V was cut by 3 bases and J by 0 bases, with 15 bases left in between. CDR1 is LGHDT and CDR2 is YNNKEL in the germline V gene (reference sequence). CDR3 region: CASSQGPGTPSYEQYF. In nucleotides, the CDR3 is TGTGCCAGCAGCCAGGGTCCCGGGACCCCCTCCTACGAGCAGTACTTC.

The J gene is TRBJ2-2, the V gene TRBV15; a possible D gene is TRBD2 (5 bases). V lost 5 bases to trimming and J lost 3 bases, with 13 bases between them. The CDR3 has 15 residues. Germline V gene lookup returns CDR1 LNHNV and CDR2 YYDKDF (reference sequence). For the CDR3, the DNA is TGTGCCACCAGCCTTCTCCTGGAGGACACCGGGGAGCTGTTTTTT. Its protein product is CATSLLLEDTGELFF.

V is TRBV7-2 and J is TRBJ1-1, with D uncertain. Looked up from germline, CDR1 is SGHTA and CDR2 is FQGNSA. Trimming took 3 bases from V and 5 from J, leaving 7 bases between them. This CDR3 spans 12 amino acids. For the CDR3, the DNA is TGTGCCAGCAGCTTCTCGCGGACTGAAGCTTTCTTT. It codes for CASSFSRTEAFF.

The V and J genes are TRBV7-2 and TRBJ1-2; D is perhaps TRBD1 (5 bases). The CDR3 has 15 residues. Germline V gene lookup returns CDR1 SGHTA and CDR2 FQGNSA. The V and J ends lost 1 base and 0 bases respectively, with 9 bases between them. The CDR3 region has the DNA TGTGCCAGCAGCTTAGACAGGTCATCTAACTATGGCTACACCTTC. Its protein product is CASSLDRSSNYGYTF.